These 14 T cell receptor beta chains originate from one sample sequenced in a study of regulatory T cells in long-lasting Graves disease. For TCR beta, libraries came from iRepertoire HTBI primers and Arm-PCR of CDR3 regions. MiXCR, run by TCRdb on the multiplex PCR reads, gives a single entry per CDR3 protein. The sample comprises approximately 440,000 distinct CDR3 sequences, 23% of which are singletons, and about a quarter rests with the top ten. Regarding time point: persistent/refractory GD, antithyroid drugs over 5 years with positive TRAb. There was RNA extracted from PBMCs, and the TCR library was made from it. Sample: peripheral blood mononuclear cells (PBMCs), taken when the disease was refractory, from a patient treated with antithyroid drugs. The source is a female donor with Graves disease.

The table lists this clonotype with many counts. The rearrangement joins TRBV28 to TRBJ2-7; 7 bases agree with TRBD1. V was pared by 2 bases and J by 4 bases, with 5 bases of the junction left unmatched. The CDR3 totals 14 residues. CDR1 MDHEN and CDR2 SYDVKM come from the germline V gene. The CDR3 loop is CASSLPGQYYEQYF. In DNA form, the CDR3 reads TGTGCCAGCAGTTTACCGGGACAGTATTACGAGCAGTACTTC.

The V and J genes are TRBV3-1 and TRBJ1-3; perhaps TRBD1 as D (5 bases). The CDR3 runs to 15 residues. V was pared by 8 bases and J by 0 bases, with 14 bases between. Germline CDR1 LGHDT, CDR2 YNNKEL (reference sequence). The CDR3 sequence is CASSIGGASGNTIYF. CDR3 nucleotide sequence: TGTGCCAGCTCGATCGGAGGGGCCTCTGGAAACACCATATATTTT.

This clonotype occurred a few times. The J gene is TRBJ2-5, the V gene TRBV19; D ambiguous. V was cut by 4 bases and J by 5 bases, with 20 bases left in between. The length of the CDR3 is 16 residues. Germline V gives CDR1 LNHDA, CDR2 SQIVND (reference sequence). The CDR3 DNA is TGTGCCAGTAGTACCGGTGGTATCCAATTAATGGAGACCCAGTACTTC. It encodes CASSTGGIQLMETQYF.

This chain connects TRBV11-1 to TRBJ2-1; TRBD2 matches 7 bases. V shed 5 bases, J shed 2 bases, and the junction held 15 bases outside the gene matches. This CDR3 comprises 18 residues. Germline V gene data show CDR1 as SGHAT and CDR2 as FQDESV (reference sequence). The CDR3 is CASSQKWEGMGTYNEQFF. CDR3 nucleotides: TGTGCCAGCAGCCAAAAGTGGGAGGGCATGGGGACCTACAATGAGCAGTTCTTC.

At least ten counts were recorded for this clonotype. The chain uses TRBV30 and TRBJ1-2, with 7 bases identical to TRBD1. Germline CDR1 GTSNPN, CDR2 SVGIG (reference sequence). The junction had 4 bases not matched to a gene; V was cut back by 3 bases and J by 6 bases. The CDR3 extends over 12 amino acids. The CDR3 spells CAWSKQGNGYTF. The CDR3 coding sequence is TGTGCCTGGAGCAAACAGGGGAATGGCTACACCTTC.

Only a few counts were recorded for this clonotype. The V and J genes are TRBV28 and TRBJ2-4, with 7 nucleotides matching TRBD1. J gave up 4 bases and V 9 bases, and 6 bases lay outside the gene matches. Germline values: CDR1 MDHEN, CDR2 SYDVKM. This CDR3 is built from 13 residues. The CDR3 DNA is TGTGCCAGTGAGGGGACAGCGAAAAACATTCAGTACTTC. Translation: CASEGTAKNIQYF.

The chain is built from TRBV7-9 and TRBJ1-2; unclear D gene. CDR1 and CDR2 (germline): SEHNR, FQNEAQ (reference sequence). The V end lost 5 bases, the J end lost 8 bases, and 21 bases lay between the germline ends. The CDR3 covers 15 residues. The CDR3 reads CASSPSPDPRRGYTF. The CDR3 DNA is TGTGCCAGCAGCCCCAGTCCGGACCCCCGTAGGGGCTACACCTTC.

The V call is TRBV7-3, the J call TRBJ2-4; a possible D gene is TRBD1 (5 bases). Germline-derived CDR1 and CDR2 are SGHTA and FQGTGA. This CDR3 comprises 13 residues. Trimming stripped 5 bases from V and 15 bases from J, with 20 bases between. The CDR3 sequence: CASSPGHNENMYF. In DNA form, the CDR3 reads TGTGCCAGCAGCCCAGGACATAACGAGAACATGTACTTC.

The chain links TRBV7-3 to TRBJ2-3; D is ambiguous. The germline V gene has CDR1 SGHTA and CDR2 FQGTGA. Trimming cost V 5 bases and J 2 bases, with 8 bases left between them. CDR3 size: 13 residues. In nucleotides, the CDR3 is TGTGCCAGCAGCACAACCCCCACAGATACGCAGTATTTT. The encoded protein is CASSTTPTDTQYF.

The V and J genes are TRBV5-1 and TRBJ1-1; 7 bases agree with TRBD1. CDR3 length: 14 residues. The germline V gene encodes CDR1 SGHRS and CDR2 YFSETQ. J lost 8 bases, V lost 4 bases, and 11 bases had no gene match. In DNA form, the CDR3 reads TGCGCCAGCAGCCCGGACAGGTCCAAGCGGGAAGCTTTCTTT. Translated: CASSPDRSKREAFF.

The table lists this clonotype with many counts. This chain uses TRBV7-2 with TRBJ2-2; perhaps TRBD1 as D (6 bases). The CDR3 runs to 14 residues. The germline gives CDR1 SGHTA, CDR2 FQGNSA. Deletions cut 5 bases from V and 6 bases from J, with 13 bases between. The CDR3 DNA is TGTGCCAGCAGCAATGTACAGGGTGCCGGGGAGCTGTTTTTT. Amino acid sequence: CASSNVQGAGELFF.

The rearrangement uses TRBV5-1 and TRBJ1-1, with D possibly TRBD1 on 5 matching bases. Germline-derived CDR1 and CDR2 are SGHRS and YFSETQ. This CDR3 spans 14 amino acids. Trimming stripped 3 bases from V and 1 base from J, with 10 bases between. CDR3: CASSWGLRNTEAFF. CDR3 sequence (DNA): TGCGCCAGCAGCTGGGGACTTCGGAACACTGAAGCTTTCTTT. Full variable domain (rest looked up from reference TRBV5-1 and TRBJ1-1): KAGVTQTPRYLIKTRGQQVTLSCSPISGHRSVSWYQQTPGQGLQFLFEYFSETQRNKGNFPGRFSGRQFSNSRSEMNVSTLELGDSALYLCASSWGLRNTEAFFGQGTRLTVV.

As concerns this clonotype: A read error may explain this, as a much larger clone is one base away. Since the CDR3 does not end with the conserved phenylalanine or tryptophan, this likely comes from a read error. The chain recombines TRBV11-2 with TRBJ1-6; 7 bases agree with TRBD1. The V gene's germline CDR1 is SGHAT and CDR2 FQNNGV. V was clipped by 2 bases and J by 4 bases; unmatched bases: 5. There are 16 residues in the CDR3. This chain's CDR3 is CASSLTTGPYNSPLHL. CDR3 coding DNA: TGTGCCAGCAGCTTAACGACAGGGCCTTATAATTCACCCCTCCACCTT.

V usage is TRBV6-1 and J usage is TRBJ2-3; D is possibly TRBD1 or TRBD2 (5 bases each). Between the trimmed V and J ends, which lost 4 bases and 1 base, there was a span of 12 bases. The germline gives CDR1 MNHNS, CDR2 SASEGT. The CDR3 sequence is 15 residues long. Here the CDR3 DNA reads TGTGCCAGCAGTGTAACCCAGGGAGGCACAGATACGCAGTATTTT. Translated, it gives CASSVTQGGTDTQYF.